Below, one T cell receptor (beta chain) is given with its context. Its target is not known. CDR1 and CDR2 (germline): KGHSH, LQKENI. The CDR3 spans 15 residues. This record belongs to a study of cytomegalovirus exposure and HLA in healthy donors. Findings and limits, study-wide: Later findings reportedly placed an Asian-associated ancestry cluster below the approximately 670-donor mean for N-insertions.

The PCR had 60 Vbeta and 13 Jbeta primers. The repertoire was sequenced with immunoSEQ multiplex PCR; TCRdb's copy has only in-frame clones and lacks some. The sample includes roughly 98,000 clones, less than 75% of them seen just once. The clonotype originates from a woman in her thirties in good health and CMV-seropositive. Sequencing was done on a sample of PBMCs. The chain combines TRBV18 with TRBJ2-5; 9 bases are a match to TRBD1. The J call is doubtful: the DNA matches TRBJ2-7 better. CDR3 in DNA: TGTGCCAGCTCACCAGGGGACAGGGTGTTCCACGAGCAGTACTTC. Its protein product is CASSPGDRVFHEQYF.